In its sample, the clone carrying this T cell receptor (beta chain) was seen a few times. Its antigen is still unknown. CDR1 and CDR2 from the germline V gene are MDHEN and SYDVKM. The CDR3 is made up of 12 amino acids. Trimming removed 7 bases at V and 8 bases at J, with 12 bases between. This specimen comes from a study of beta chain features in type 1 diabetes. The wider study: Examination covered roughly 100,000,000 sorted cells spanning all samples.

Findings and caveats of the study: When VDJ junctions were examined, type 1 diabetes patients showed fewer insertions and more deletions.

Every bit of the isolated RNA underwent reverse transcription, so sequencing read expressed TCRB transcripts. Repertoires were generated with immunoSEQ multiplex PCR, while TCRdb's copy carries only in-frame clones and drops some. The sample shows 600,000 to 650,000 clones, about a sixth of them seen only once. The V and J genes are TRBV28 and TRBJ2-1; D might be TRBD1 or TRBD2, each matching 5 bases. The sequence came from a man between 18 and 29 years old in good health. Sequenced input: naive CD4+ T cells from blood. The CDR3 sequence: CASKGSADEQFF. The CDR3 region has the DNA TGTGCCAGCAAGGGGTCAGCGGATGAGCAGTTCTTC.